This T cell receptor beta chain was identified during a study of T cell responses to AZD1222 COVID-19 vaccine. TCRdb's table, derived via immunoSEQ multiplex PCR, lists solely in-frame clones and lacks some. The sample shows roughly 130,000 clones, around 90% of them seen only once. V lost 6 bases to trimming and J lost 2 bases; unmatched junction nucleotides: 7. This CDR3 contains 15 residues. Germline lookup yields CDR1 MNHEY and CDR2 SMNVEV (reference sequence). This sample comprised peripheral blood, obtained on day 0 of AZD1222 vaccination. This TCR was sampled from an adult in good health. The chain links TRBV27 to TRBJ2-5; the match to TRBD1 covers 9 bases. In DNA form, the CDR3 reads TGTGCCAGCAGAAAGACAGGGGGGGGACAAGAGACCCAGTACTTC. It translates to CASRKTGGGQETQYF.